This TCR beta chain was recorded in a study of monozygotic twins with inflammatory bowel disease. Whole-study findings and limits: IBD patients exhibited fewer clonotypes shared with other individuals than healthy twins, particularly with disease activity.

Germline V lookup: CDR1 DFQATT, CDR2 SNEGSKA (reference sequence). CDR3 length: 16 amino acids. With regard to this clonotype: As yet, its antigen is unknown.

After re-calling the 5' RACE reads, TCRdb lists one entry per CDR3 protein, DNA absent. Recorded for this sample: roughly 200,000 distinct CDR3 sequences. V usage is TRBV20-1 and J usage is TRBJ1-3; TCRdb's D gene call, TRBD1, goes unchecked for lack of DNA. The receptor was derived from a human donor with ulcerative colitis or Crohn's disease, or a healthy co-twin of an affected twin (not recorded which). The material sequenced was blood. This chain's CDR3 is CSARDSAGGNGNTIYF.